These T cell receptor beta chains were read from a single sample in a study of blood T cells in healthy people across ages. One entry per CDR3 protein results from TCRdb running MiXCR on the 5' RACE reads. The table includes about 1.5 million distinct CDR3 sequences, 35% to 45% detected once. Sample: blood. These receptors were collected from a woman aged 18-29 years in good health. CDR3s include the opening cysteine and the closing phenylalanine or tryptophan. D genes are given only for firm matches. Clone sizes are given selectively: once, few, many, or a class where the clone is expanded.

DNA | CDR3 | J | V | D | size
TGCGCCAGCAGCCTAGATTGGGACAGGGGCTACGAGCAGTACTTC | CASSLDWDRGYEQYF | TRBJ2-7 | TRBV4-3 | TRBD1 | -
TGTGCCAGCAGCCCCCTCCGGGCAGGGGGCTACACCTTC | CASSPLRAGGYTF | TRBJ1-2 | TRBV12-3/TRBV12-4 | - | -
TGCAGTGCTCGGTCCATTCTACCCGTTAGCACAGATACGCAGTATTTT | CSARSILPVSTDTQYF | TRBJ2-3 | TRBV20-1 | - | few
TGTGCCAGCAGCCATTGGTACGGGGAGCTGTTTTTT | CASSHWYGELFF | TRBJ2-2 | TRBV3-1 | - | -
TGTGCCAACAGTTTAGCGGGGGGACCAAGCTCCTACAATGAGCAGTTCTTC | CANSLAGGPSSYNEQFF | TRBJ2-1 | TRBV27 | TRBD2 | -
TGTGCCAGCAGTGATCGGGAAGGTGGTAATGAGCAGTTCTTC | CASSDREGGNEQFF | TRBJ2-1 | TRBV6-5 | - | -
TGTGCCAGTAGCAGAACCGGGACAGGGGTCGCCACTGAAGCTTTCTTT | CASSRTGTGVATEAFF | TRBJ1-1 | TRBV19 | TRBD1 | few
TGTGCCAGCAGCCAAGAGGGGCTAAGGTACTTC | CASSQEGLRYF | TRBJ2-4 | TRBV3-1 | - | few
TGCAGTTATTACCCAACAGATACGCAGTATTTT | CSYYPTDTQYF | TRBJ2-3 | TRBV20-1 | - | once
TGCGCCAGCAGGTCGAGAGGACAGAGTAGGGGAGAGCAGTACTTC | CASRSRGQSRGEQYF | TRBJ2-7 | TRBV5-1 | - | -
TGCAGCGCCCAAATCTGGGGGTCCAGCACAGATACGCAGTATTTT | CSAQIWGSSTDTQYF | TRBJ2-3 | TRBV20-1 | - | few
TGCGCCAGCAGGCAGCTAGCGGGGATTACAGATACGCAGTATTTT | CASRQLAGITDTQYF | TRBJ2-3 | TRBV5-1 | TRBD2 | -
TGTGCCAGCAGCAATCGACCCCTACGGACGGGGGAGACCCAGTACTTC | CASSNRPLRTGETQYF | TRBJ2-5 | TRBV21-1 | - | few
TGCGCCAGCAGCCAAGGGCCTGGGGTCACTGAAGCTTTCTTT | CASSQGPGVTEAFF | TRBJ1-1 | TRBV4-1 | - | once
TGTGCCAGCAGCTTACAGAACCGAAATTCACCCCTCCACTTT | CASSLQNRNSPLHF | TRBJ1-6 | TRBV11-2 | - | few
TGTGCCAGCAGCCAAGACTACCAGAAAGAGACCCAGTTCTTC | CASSQDYQKETQFF | TRBJ2-1 | TRBV3-1 | - | -
TGCGCCAGCAGCACCACGGGGTTCTCTGGGGCCAACGTCCTGATTTTC | CASSTTGFSGANVLIF | TRBJ2-6 | TRBV5-1 | - | -
TGTGCCAGCAGCCAAATCCCCACTAGCGGGAGATTCATAGATACGCAGTATTTT | CASSQIPTSGRFIDTQYF | TRBJ2-3 | TRBV4-2 | TRBD2 | few
TGTGCCAGCAGCTCTTCGCCCGGGACAGGGGAGGGCTACACCTTC | CASSSSPGTGEGYTF | TRBJ1-2 | TRBV7-2 | TRBD1 | few
TGCAGCGCCCGGACGCTGGCAACTAATGAAAAACTGTTTTTT | CSARTLATNEKLFF | TRBJ1-4 | TRBV29-1 | - | -
TGTGCCAGCAGCCCCAGACCGAAGAGCGGTTCACCCCTCCACTTT | CASSPRPKSGSPLHF | TRBJ1-6 | TRBV7-2 | - | -
TGTGCCAGCAGCCAAGATCTAGCCTTAAGCACAGATACGCAGTATTTT | CASSQDLALSTDTQYF | TRBJ2-3 | TRBV4-2 | - | once
TGCGCCAGCAGCCATGAGCTGGGCCGGACGAGTGAGCAGTTCTTC | CASSHELGRTSEQFF | TRBJ2-1 | TRBV4-3 | - | many
TGTGCCAGCAGCCTCGGACAGGATGCGACACTGTTTTTT | CASSLGQDATLFF | TRBJ1-4 | TRBV28 | TRBD1 | -